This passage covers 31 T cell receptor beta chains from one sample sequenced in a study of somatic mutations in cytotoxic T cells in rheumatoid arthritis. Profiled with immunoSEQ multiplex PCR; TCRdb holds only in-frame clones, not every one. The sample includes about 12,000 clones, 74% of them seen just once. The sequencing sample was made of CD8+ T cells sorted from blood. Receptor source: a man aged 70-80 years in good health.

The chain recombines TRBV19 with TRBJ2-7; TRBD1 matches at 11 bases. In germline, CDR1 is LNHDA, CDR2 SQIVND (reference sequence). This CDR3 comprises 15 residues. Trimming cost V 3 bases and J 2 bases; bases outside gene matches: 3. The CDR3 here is CASSIGTGGPYEQYF. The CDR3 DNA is TGTGCCAGTAGTATCGGGACAGGGGGTCCCTACGAGCAGTACTTC.

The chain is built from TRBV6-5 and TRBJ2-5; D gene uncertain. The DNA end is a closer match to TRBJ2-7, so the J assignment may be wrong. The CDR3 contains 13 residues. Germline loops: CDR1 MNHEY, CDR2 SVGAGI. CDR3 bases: TGTGCCAGCAGTCACAGAGACACCTACGAGCAGTACTTC. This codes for CASSHRDTYEQYF.

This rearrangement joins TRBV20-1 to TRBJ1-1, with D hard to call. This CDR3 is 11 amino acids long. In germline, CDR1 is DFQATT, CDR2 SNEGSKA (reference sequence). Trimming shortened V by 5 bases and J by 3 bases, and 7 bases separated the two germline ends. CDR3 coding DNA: TGCAGTGCTGGGGTGGACACTGAAGCTTTCTTT. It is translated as CSAGVDTEAFF.

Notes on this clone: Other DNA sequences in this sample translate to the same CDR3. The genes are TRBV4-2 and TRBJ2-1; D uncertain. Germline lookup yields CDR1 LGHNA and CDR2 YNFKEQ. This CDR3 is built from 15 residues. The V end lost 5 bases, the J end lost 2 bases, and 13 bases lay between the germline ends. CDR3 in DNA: TGTGCCAGCAGCGTGACGGGTGGGCCCTACAATGAGCAGTTCTTC. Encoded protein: CASSVTGGPYNEQFF.

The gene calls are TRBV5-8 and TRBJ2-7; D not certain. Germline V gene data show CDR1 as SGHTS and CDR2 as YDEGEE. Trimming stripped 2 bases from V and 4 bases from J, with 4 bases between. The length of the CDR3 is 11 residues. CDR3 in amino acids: CASSFGYEQYF. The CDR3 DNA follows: TGTGCCAGCAGCTTTGGGTACGAGCAGTACTTC.

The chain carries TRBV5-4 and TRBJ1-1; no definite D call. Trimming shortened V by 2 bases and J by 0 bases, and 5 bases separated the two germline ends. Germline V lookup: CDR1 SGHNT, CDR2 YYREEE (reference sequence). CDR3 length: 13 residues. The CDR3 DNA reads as TGTGCCAGCAGCTTAGAGATGAACACTGAAGCTTTCTTT. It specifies CASSLEMNTEAFF.

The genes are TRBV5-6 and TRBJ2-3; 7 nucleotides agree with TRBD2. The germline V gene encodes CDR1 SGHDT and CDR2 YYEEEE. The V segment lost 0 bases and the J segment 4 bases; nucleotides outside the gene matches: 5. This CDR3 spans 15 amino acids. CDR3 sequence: CASSLGLAQADTQYF. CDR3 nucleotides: TGTGCCAGCAGCTTGGGACTAGCTCAGGCAGATACGCAGTATTTT.

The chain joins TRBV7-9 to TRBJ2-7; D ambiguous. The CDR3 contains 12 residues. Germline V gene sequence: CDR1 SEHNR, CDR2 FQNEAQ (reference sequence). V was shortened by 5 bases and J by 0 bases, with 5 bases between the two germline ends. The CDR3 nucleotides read TGTGCCAGCAGCCTGAGCTCCTACGAGCAGTACTTC. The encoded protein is CASSLSSYEQYF.

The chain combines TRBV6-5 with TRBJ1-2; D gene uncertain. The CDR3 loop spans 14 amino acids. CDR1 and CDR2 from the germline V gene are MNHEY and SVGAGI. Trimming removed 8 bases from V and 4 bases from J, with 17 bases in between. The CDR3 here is CASLSLFRSYGYTF. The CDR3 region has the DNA TGTGCCAGCCTGTCCCTTTTTAGATCCTATGGCTACACCTTC.

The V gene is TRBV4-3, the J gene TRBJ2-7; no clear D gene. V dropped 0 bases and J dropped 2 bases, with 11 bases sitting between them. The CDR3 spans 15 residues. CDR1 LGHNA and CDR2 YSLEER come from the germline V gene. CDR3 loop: CASSQDPGPTYEQYF. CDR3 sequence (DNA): TGCGCCAGCAGCCAAGATCCGGGCCCGACCTACGAGCAGTACTTC.

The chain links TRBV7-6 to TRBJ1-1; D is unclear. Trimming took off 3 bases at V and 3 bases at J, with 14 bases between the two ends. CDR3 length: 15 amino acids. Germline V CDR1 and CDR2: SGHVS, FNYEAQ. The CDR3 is CASSFNSRVDTEAFF. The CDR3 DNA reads TGTGCCAGCAGCTTTAACAGTAGGGTTGACACTGAAGCTTTCTTT.

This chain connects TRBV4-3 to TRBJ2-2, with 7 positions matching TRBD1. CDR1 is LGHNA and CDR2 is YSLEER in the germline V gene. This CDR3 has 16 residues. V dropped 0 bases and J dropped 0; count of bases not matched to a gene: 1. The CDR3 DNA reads TGCGCCAGCAGCCAAGAAGGGGGCGCGAACACCGGGGAGCTGTTTTTT. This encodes CASSQEGGANTGELFF.

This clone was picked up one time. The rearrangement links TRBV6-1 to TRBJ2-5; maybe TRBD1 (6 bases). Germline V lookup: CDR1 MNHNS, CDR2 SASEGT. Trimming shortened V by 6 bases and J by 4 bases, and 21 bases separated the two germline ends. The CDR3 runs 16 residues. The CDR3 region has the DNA TGTGCCAGCAGGGAATCGGCAGGGGTGCTGGGAGAGACCCAGTACTTC. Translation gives CASRESAGVLGETQYF.

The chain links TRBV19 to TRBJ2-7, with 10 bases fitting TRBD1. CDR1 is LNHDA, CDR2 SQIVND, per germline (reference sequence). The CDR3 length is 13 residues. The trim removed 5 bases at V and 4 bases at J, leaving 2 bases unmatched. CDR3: CASSSGQGYEQYF. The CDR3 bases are TGTGCCAGTAGTTCGGGACAGGGGTACGAGCAGTACTTC.

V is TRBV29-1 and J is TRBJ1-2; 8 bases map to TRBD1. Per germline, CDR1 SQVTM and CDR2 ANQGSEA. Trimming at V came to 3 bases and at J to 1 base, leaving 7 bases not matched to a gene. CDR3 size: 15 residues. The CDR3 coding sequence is TGCAGCGTTGACACCGGGACAGGATTTAACTATGGCTACACCTTC. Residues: CSVDTGTGFNYGYTF.

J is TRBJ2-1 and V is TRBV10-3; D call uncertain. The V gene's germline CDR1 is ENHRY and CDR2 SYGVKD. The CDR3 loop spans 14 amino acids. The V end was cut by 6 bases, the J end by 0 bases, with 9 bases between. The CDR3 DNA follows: TGTGCCATCAGACCTTCGAGCTCCTACAATGAGCAGTTCTTC. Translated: CAIRPSSSYNEQFF.

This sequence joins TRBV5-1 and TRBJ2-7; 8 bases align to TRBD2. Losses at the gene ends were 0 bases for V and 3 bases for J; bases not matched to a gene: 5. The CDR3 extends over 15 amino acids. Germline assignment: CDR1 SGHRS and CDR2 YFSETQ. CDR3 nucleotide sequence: TGCGCCAGCAGCTTGGCCCCGGCGGGGGGCTACGAGCAGTACTTC. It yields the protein CASSLAPAGGYEQYF.

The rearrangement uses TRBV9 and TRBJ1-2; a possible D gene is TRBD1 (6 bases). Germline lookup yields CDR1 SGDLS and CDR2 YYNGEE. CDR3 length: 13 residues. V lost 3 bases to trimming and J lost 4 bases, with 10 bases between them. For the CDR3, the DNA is TGTGCCAGCAGCGACAGGGCAGGCTATGGCTACACCTTC. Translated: CASSDRAGYGYTF.

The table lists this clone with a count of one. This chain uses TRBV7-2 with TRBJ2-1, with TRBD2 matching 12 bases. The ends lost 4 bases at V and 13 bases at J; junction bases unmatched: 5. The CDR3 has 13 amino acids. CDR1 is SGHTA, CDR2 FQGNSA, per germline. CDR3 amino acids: CASSSRLAGAQFF. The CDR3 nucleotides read TGTGCCAGCAGCTCAAGACTAGCGGGGGCACAGTTCTTC.

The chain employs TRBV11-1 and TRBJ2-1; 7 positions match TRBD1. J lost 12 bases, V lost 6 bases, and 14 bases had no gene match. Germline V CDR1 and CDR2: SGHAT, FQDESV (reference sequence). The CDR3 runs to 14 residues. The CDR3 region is CASRGTAEHAGQFF. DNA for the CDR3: TGTGCCAGCAGGGGGACAGCGGAGCATGCAGGGCAGTTCTTC.

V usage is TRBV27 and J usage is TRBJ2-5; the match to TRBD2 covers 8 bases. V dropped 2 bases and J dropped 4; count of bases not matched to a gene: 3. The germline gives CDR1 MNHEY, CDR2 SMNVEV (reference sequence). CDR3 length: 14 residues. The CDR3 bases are TGTGCCAGCAGTTTAGATGCGGGGGGAGAGACCCAGTACTTC. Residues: CASSLDAGGETQYF.

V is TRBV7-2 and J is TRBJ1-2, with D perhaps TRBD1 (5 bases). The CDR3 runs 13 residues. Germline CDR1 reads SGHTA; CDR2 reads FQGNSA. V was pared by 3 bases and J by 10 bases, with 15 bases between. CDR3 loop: CASSFGGIGDYTF. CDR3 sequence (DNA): TGTGCCAGCAGCTTCGGGGGTATAGGCGACTACACCTTC. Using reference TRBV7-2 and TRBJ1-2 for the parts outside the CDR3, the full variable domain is GAGVSQSPSNKVTEKGKDVELRCDPISGHTALYWYRQSLGQGLEFLIYFQGNSAPDKSGLPSDRFSAERTGGSVSTLTIQRTQQEDSAVYLCASSFGGIGDYTFGSGTRLTVV.

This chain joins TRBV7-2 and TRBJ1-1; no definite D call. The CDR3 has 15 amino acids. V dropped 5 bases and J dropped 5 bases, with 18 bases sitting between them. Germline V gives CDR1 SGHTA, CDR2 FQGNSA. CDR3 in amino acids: CASSMGRVTGTEAFF. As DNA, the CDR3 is TGTGCCAGCAGCATGGGTCGGGTTACGGGGACTGAAGCTTTCTTT.

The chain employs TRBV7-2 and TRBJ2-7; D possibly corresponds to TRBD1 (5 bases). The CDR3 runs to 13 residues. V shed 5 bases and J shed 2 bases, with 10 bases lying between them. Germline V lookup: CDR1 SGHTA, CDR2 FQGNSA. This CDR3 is CASSPDSTYEQYF. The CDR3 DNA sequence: TGTGCCAGCAGCCCTGACAGTACCTACGAGCAGTACTTC.

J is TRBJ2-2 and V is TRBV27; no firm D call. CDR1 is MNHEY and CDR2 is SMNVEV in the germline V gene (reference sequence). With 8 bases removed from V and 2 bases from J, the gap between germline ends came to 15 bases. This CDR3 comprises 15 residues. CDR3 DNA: TGTGCCAGCGGCCAGGCGCCTCTTAACACCGGGGAGCTGTTTTTT. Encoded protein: CASGQAPLNTGELFF.

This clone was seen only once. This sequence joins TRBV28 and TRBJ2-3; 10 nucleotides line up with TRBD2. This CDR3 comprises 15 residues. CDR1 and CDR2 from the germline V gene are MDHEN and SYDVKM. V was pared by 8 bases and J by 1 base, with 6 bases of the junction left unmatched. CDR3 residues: CASLRLAGGTDTQYF. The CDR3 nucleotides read TGTGCCAGCTTGCGGCTAGCGGGAGGCACAGATACGCAGTATTTT.

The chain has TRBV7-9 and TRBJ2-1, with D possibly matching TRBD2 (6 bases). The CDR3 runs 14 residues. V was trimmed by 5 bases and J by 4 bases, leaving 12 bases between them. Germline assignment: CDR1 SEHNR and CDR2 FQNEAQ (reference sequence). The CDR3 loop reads CASSTGLTYNEQFF. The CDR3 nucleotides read TGTGCCAGCAGCACGGGACTCACTTACAATGAGCAGTTCTTC.

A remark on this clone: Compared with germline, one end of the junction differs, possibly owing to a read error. CDR3 protein: CASSLGTGLGNTIYF. CDR3 bases: TGTGCTAGCAGCTTAGGAACGGGTCTAGGAAACACCATATATTTT. This chain links TRBV7-7 with TRBJ1-3; no firm D call. The germline gives CDR1 SSHAT, CDR2 FNYEAQ (reference sequence). The CDR3 has 15 residues.

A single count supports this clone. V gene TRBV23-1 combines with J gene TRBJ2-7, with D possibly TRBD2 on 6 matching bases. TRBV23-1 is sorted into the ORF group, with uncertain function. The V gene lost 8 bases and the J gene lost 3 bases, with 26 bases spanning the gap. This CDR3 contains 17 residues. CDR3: CASDPQIGGKNHYEQYF. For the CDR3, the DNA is TGCGCCAGCGACCCTCAAATCGGGGGTAAAAACCACTACGAGCAGTACTTC.

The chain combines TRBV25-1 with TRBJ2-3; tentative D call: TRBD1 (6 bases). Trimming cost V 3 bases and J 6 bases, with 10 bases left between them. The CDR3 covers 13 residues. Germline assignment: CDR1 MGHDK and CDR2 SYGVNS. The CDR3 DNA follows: TGTGCCAGCAGTGACCCCGGACAGGATACGCAGTATTTT. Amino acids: CASSDPGQDTQYF.

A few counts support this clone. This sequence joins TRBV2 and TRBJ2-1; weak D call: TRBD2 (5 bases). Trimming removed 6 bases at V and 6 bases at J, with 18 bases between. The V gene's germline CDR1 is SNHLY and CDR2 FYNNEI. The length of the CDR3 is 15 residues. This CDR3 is CASRTTEKLFNEQFF. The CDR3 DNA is TGTGCCAGCAGGACTACAGAGAAACTATTCAATGAGCAGTTCTTC. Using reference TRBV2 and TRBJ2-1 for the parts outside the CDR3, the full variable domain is EPEVTQTPSHQVTQMGQEVILRCVPISNHLYFYWYRQILGQKVEFLVSFYNNEISEKSEIFDDQFSVERPDGSNFTLKIRSTKLEDSAMYFCASRTTEKLFNEQFFGPGTRLTVL.